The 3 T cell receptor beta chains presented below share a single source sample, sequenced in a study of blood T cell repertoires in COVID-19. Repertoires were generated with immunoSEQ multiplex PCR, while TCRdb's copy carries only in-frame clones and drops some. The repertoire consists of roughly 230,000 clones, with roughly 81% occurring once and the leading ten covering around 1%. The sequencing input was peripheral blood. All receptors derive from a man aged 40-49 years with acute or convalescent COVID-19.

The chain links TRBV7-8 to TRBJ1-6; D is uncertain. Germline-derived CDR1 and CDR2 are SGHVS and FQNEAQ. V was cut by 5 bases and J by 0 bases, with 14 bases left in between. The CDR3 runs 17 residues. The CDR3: CASSESPISSYNSPLHF. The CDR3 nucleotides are TGTGCCAGCAGCGAATCCCCTATTAGCTCCTATAATTCACCCCTCCACTTT.

This CDR3 is CASSRPGSLETGELFF. Written as DNA, the CDR3 is TGTGCCAGCAGTAGACCGGGAAGCCTCGAGACCGGGGAGCTGTTTTTT. The chain combines TRBV28 with TRBJ2-2; D may be TRBD2 (5 bases). The CDR3 is 16 amino acids. Germline lookup yields CDR1 MDHEN and CDR2 SYDVKM. Trimming removed 5 bases from V and 5 bases from J, with 18 bases in between.

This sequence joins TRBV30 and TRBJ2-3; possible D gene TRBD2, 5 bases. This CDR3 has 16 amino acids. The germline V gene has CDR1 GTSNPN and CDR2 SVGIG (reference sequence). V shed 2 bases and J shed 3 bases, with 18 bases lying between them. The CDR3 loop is CAWSRGRYGGTDTQYF. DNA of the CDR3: TGTGCCTGGAGTAGAGGACGCTATGGCGGGACAGATACGCAGTATTTT.